A selection of T cell receptor beta chains follows, all from one sample in a study of a mutant IDH1 vaccine in newly diagnosed glioma. No antigen has been assigned to these receptors. Profiling relied on immunoSEQ multiplex PCR, and the TCRdb table lists in-frame clones only, not all of them. Of some 71,000 clones listed, around nine tenths are singletons. Specimen: PBMCs, collected from a glioma patient whose treatment included an IDH1 peptide vaccine. The receptors here all came from a man aged 25 to 45 with glioma. Both conserved end residues are part of each CDR3. The order of the fields is D gene, J gene, V gene, clone size, CDR3 protein, CDR3 DNA. A D gene is named only where the DNA matches it firmly. The listing skips clone size in some rows; elsewhere it reads once, few, many or a size class.

d_call: -; j_call: TRBJ1-3; v_call: TRBV7-6; clone_size: once; cdr3_aa: CASSLSSSSGNTIYF; cdr3_nt: TGTGCCAGCAGCTTATCATCCTCCTCTGGAAACACCATATATTTT
d_call: -; j_call: TRBJ2-5; v_call: TRBV11-2; clone_size: once; cdr3_aa: CASSFEETQYF; cdr3_nt: TGTGCCAGCAGCTTTGAAGAGACCCAGTACTTC
d_call: TRBD1; j_call: TRBJ1-5; v_call: TRBV7-2; clone_size: -; cdr3_aa: CASSLDRGQPQHF; cdr3_nt: TGTGCCAGCAGTCTTGACAGGGGCCAGCCCCAGCATTTT
d_call: TRBD2; j_call: TRBJ2-2; v_call: TRBV5-1; clone_size: once; cdr3_aa: CASSLVAGDRTGELFF; cdr3_nt: TGCGCCAGCAGCTTGGTTGCGGGAGATCGCACCGGGGAGCTGTTTTTT
d_call: -; j_call: TRBJ1-5; v_call: TRBV19; clone_size: -; cdr3_aa: CASSIRVEESNQPQHF; cdr3_nt: TGTGCCAGTAGTATAAGGGTAGAGGAGAGCAATCAGCCCCAGCATTTT
d_call: TRBD1; j_call: TRBJ1-1; v_call: TRBV28; clone_size: -; cdr3_aa: CASYMTGSSTEAFF; cdr3_nt: TGTGCCAGCTACATGACAGGGAGTTCCACTGAAGCTTTCTTT
d_call: TRBD2; j_call: TRBJ2-7; v_call: TRBV28; clone_size: -; cdr3_aa: CASSMGGLAGVSSEQYF; cdr3_nt: TGTGCCAGCAGTATGGGAGGACTAGCGGGAGTAAGCAGCGAGCAGTACTTC
d_call: -; j_call: TRBJ2-2; v_call: TRBV6-1; clone_size: few; cdr3_aa: CASSLTAGPLGELFF; cdr3_nt: TGTGCCAGCAGTTTGACGGCCGGTCCTCTCGGGGAGCTGTTTTTT
d_call: -; j_call: TRBJ2-7; v_call: TRBV2; clone_size: once; cdr3_aa: CASSESQIQTYEQYF; cdr3_nt: TGTGCCAGCAGTGAAAGTCAGATTCAAACCTACGAGCAGTACTTC
d_call: TRBD1; j_call: TRBJ2-1; v_call: TRBV5-1; clone_size: -; cdr3_aa: CASSRLTGGSYNEQFF; cdr3_nt: TGCGCCAGCAGCCGTCTTACAGGGGGGTCCTACAATGAGCAGTTCTTC
d_call: -; j_call: TRBJ2-7; v_call: TRBV4-2; clone_size: -; cdr3_aa: CASSQDEEEGSYEQYF; cdr3_nt: TGTGCCAGCAGCCAAGATGAAGAGGAGGGCTCCTACGAGCAGTACTTC
d_call: -; j_call: TRBJ2-1; v_call: TRBV7-9; clone_size: -; cdr3_aa: CASSLRQTYNEQFF; cdr3_nt: TGTGCCAGCAGCTTAAGGCAGACCTACAATGAGCAGTTCTTC
d_call: -; j_call: TRBJ2-7; v_call: TRBV28; clone_size: -; cdr3_aa: CASSLAGHSYEQYF; cdr3_nt: TGTGCCAGCAGTTTAGCGGGGCACTCCTACGAGCAGTACTTC
d_call: -; j_call: TRBJ2-7; v_call: TRBV7-9; clone_size: -; cdr3_aa: CASSYDSPTGEQYF; cdr3_nt: TGTGCCAGCAGTTATGACAGCCCCACGGGCGAGCAGTACTTC
d_call: -; j_call: TRBJ2-1; v_call: TRBV15; clone_size: -; cdr3_aa: CATSFRRDNEQFF; cdr3_nt: TGTGCCACCAGCTTCAGGAGGGACAATGAGCAGTTCTTC
d_call: -; j_call: TRBJ1-1; v_call: TRBV5-6; clone_size: -; cdr3_aa: CASSLGGRITEAFF; cdr3_nt: TGTGCCAGCAGCTTGGGGGGGCGTATCACTGAAGCTTTCTTT
d_call: TRBD2; j_call: TRBJ2-3; v_call: TRBV9; clone_size: -; cdr3_aa: CASTRGRGLTDTQYF; cdr3_nt: TGTGCCAGCACCCGCGGGAGGGGTCTCACAGATACGCAGTATTTT
d_call: TRBD2; j_call: TRBJ2-3; v_call: TRBV27; clone_size: -; cdr3_aa: CASSLRWTSGSKDTQYF; cdr3_nt: TGTGCCAGCAGTTTACGGTGGACTAGCGGGAGTAAAGATACGCAGTATTTT
d_call: -; j_call: TRBJ2-3; v_call: TRBV9; clone_size: -; cdr3_aa: CASSVRGNTDTQYF; cdr3_nt: TGTGCCAGCAGCGTACGGGGCAACACAGATACGCAGTATTTT
d_call: -; j_call: TRBJ2-3; v_call: TRBV5-1; clone_size: few; cdr3_aa: CASSLNWRGEDTQYF; cdr3_nt: TGCGCCAGCAGCTTGAATTGGCGGGGTGAAGATACGCAGTATTTT
d_call: -; j_call: TRBJ2-2; v_call: TRBV7-9; clone_size: -; cdr3_aa: CASTHTGELFF; cdr3_nt: TGTGCCAGCACCCATACCGGGGAGCTGTTTTTT
d_call: -; j_call: TRBJ2-7; v_call: TRBV16; clone_size: -; cdr3_aa: CASSQVKTIYIHEQYF; cdr3_nt: TGTGCCAGCAGCCAGGTGAAGACCATTTACATACACGAGCAGTACTTC
d_call: -; j_call: TRBJ2-7; v_call: TRBV5-1; clone_size: -; cdr3_aa: CASSLRPGAVYEQYF; cdr3_nt: TGCGCCAGCAGCTTGAGGCCGGGGGCGGTCTACGAGCAGTACTTC
d_call: -; j_call: TRBJ2-3; v_call: TRBV27; clone_size: -; cdr3_aa: CASSPTRGADTQYF; cdr3_nt: TGTGCCAGCAGTCCGACACGGGGCGCAGATACGCAGTATTTT
d_call: TRBD1; j_call: TRBJ1-6; v_call: TRBV27; clone_size: once; cdr3_aa: CASSSTNAQGRWRSPLHF; cdr3_nt: TGTGCCAGCAGTTCCACAAACGCACAGGGGAGGTGGAGATCACCCCTCCACTTT
d_call: TRBD2; j_call: TRBJ2-7; v_call: TRBV11-1; clone_size: -; cdr3_aa: CASSLRASGRAWSYEQYF; cdr3_nt: TGTGCCAGCAGCTTACGTGCTAGCGGGAGGGCCTGGTCCTACGAGCAGTACTTC
d_call: TRBD2; j_call: TRBJ2-1; v_call: TRBV9; clone_size: -; cdr3_aa: CASSAGLAGGSEQFF; cdr3_nt: TGTGCCAGCAGCGCTGGACTAGCGGGGGGCAGTGAGCAGTTCTTC
d_call: -; j_call: TRBJ2-3; v_call: TRBV28; clone_size: -; cdr3_aa: CASSLGSTDTQYF; cdr3_nt: TGTGCCAGCAGTTTGGGGAGCACAGATACGCAGTATTTT
d_call: -; j_call: TRBJ2-3; v_call: TRBV10-3; clone_size: -; cdr3_aa: CAISLDRDTQYF; cdr3_nt: TGTGCCATCAGCTTAGACAGGGATACGCAGTATTTT
d_call: -; j_call: TRBJ2-4; v_call: TRBV5-1; clone_size: -; cdr3_aa: CASSLGGTVLAKNIQYF; cdr3_nt: TGCGCCAGCAGCTTGGGTGGTACAGTGCTAGCCAAAAACATTCAGTACTTC
d_call: -; j_call: TRBJ1-1; v_call: TRBV11-1; clone_size: few; cdr3_aa: CASSRQGDEAFF; cdr3_nt: TGTGCCAGCAGCCGACAAGGGGATGAAGCTTTCTTT
d_call: -; j_call: TRBJ1-2; v_call: TRBV4-1; clone_size: -; cdr3_aa: CASSQGGNYGYTF; cdr3_nt: TGCGCCAGCAGCCAAGGGGGGAACTATGGCTACACCTTC
d_call: -; j_call: TRBJ1-2; v_call: TRBV9; clone_size: -; cdr3_aa: CASSITGFSGGYTF; cdr3_nt: TGTGCCAGCAGCATAACGGGATTTTCTGGTGGCTACACCTTC
d_call: -; j_call: TRBJ1-4; v_call: TRBV7-8; clone_size: -; cdr3_aa: CASSSSLGGEKLFF; cdr3_nt: TGTGCCAGCAGCTCATCCCTCGGGGGAGAAAAACTGTTTTTT
d_call: -; j_call: TRBJ2-3; v_call: TRBV13; clone_size: -; cdr3_aa: CASSLGRTQSDTQYF; cdr3_nt: TGTGCCAGCAGCTTAGGGAGGACCCAATCAGATACGCAGTATTTT
d_call: TRBD1; j_call: TRBJ2-5; v_call: TRBV28; clone_size: once; cdr3_aa: CASGERTGQETQYF; cdr3_nt: TGTGCCAGCGGAGAAAGGACAGGCCAAGAGACCCAGTACTTC
d_call: -; j_call: TRBJ2-7; v_call: TRBV9; clone_size: -; cdr3_aa: CASSGRDSPYEQYF; cdr3_nt: TGTGCCAGCAGCGGGAGGGACAGTCCCTACGAGCAGTACTTC
d_call: TRBD2; j_call: TRBJ2-3; v_call: TRBV7-2; clone_size: few; cdr3_aa: CASSFSGGSSTDTQYF; cdr3_nt: TGTGCCAGCAGCTTTAGCGGGGGCTCTAGCACAGATACGCAGTATTTT
d_call: -; j_call: TRBJ2-3; v_call: TRBV5-1; clone_size: -; cdr3_aa: CASSLVGPGDTQYF; cdr3_nt: TGCGCCAGCAGCTTGGTGGGTCCGGGAGATACGCAGTATTTT